This T cell receptor (beta chain) was retrieved from a study of beta chain features in type 1 diabetes (dated by TCRdb to 2016 to 2018). For context, the study as a whole: No differences in mean age, gender distribution, total cell number or subset yield were found between patients and healthy donors. A total of over 95,000,000 sorted cells were examined across all samples, and RNA yield correlated strongly with the number of cells per subset. Naive and central memory subsets were obtained from all 30 or so donors, but regulatory and stem cell-like memory subsets were isolated from only 8 patients and about 8 healthy donors. The study compared the TCRB repertoires of sorted circulating CD4+ T cell subsets in recently diagnosed type 1 diabetes patients with those in matched healthy donors. Results the study describes overall, beyond this receptor: At VDJ recombination sites, type 1 diabetes patients had fewer insertions and more deleted nucleotides, which implies abnormalities in thymic rearrangement. Shorter templates might be favored by PCR, yet because patient and control samples were amplified and corrected together, any such skew would affect both groups equally. Because cDNA was sequenced instead of genomic DNA, highly expressing activated cells could be over-represented, though the groups showed no difference in activation or CD3 levels. Type 1 diabetes patients showed a moderate but significant shortening of TCRB CDR3 length in all four CD4+ subsets. Because the HLA sub-analyses included only small numbers of individuals, any influence of HLA type on TCRB rearrangement was left unresolved. Naive, central memory and regulatory TCRB repertoires appeared to be more similar among patients than among healthy donors.

The High Capacity cDNA Reverse Transcription Kit was used to reverse transcribe all of the isolated RNA, meaning that expressed TCRB transcripts were what got sequenced. Deep immunoSEQ sequencing was applied to naive, central memory and regulatory T cell samples, giving an average of roughly 3.3 million total reads per sample. Sorted cells were lysed in RLT buffer, and RNA was extracted using DNase-treated RNeasy Micro or Mini kits according to cell number. To prevent cross-contamination, every cell subset was processed on its own, while patient and healthy donor samples were processed together. TCRB sequences were amplified from cDNA with the immunoSEQ multiplex PCR, producing 87-bp fragments spanning the CDR3 region. The amplicons were sequenced using the Illumina HiSeq platform. For the original study's pipeline: Synthetic template baselines were used to correct PCR bias computationally, reads within Hamming distance 2 were collapsed together, and singletons that could not be merged were discarded. By aligning reads against IMGT, V, D and J genes, CDR3 length, and insertions or deletions at six rearrangement sites were assigned. Clonotype counts were normalized to sorted cell number within each subset before computing true diversity and Gini coefficients with the tcR R package. Repertoire sharing was quantified using the overlap coefficient calculated on TCRB nucleotide sequences. Out-of-frame TCRB sequences from naive cells were analyzed as a proxy for the pre-selection repertoire. TCRdb stores this immuneACCESS table with in-frame sequences only. Part of the clones is absent; in the studies checked, under half of the shortfall reflects unresolved V genes, and no reason is known for the rest. The V and J calls and the clone size are those of that table, but D and trimming were determined from the DNA. In this sample the table shows under 300,000 clones, roughly 25% of which occur a single time. Of the sample, over 0.01% is held by the ten largest clones.

There are 14 amino acids in the CDR3, from cysteine to phenylalanine inclusive. Only the CDR3 portion is preserved as DNA: 42 bases, with reading frame beginning at the first base. Here V drops 6 bases and J drops 3 bases, and the junction holds 8 bases not matched to any gene. The germline V gene (reference sequence) provides CDR1 MNHEY and CDR2 SMNVEV. Each donor gave one peripheral blood draw, approximately 110 mL on average, collected into heparinised tubes. Naive, central memory, regulatory and stem cell-like memory CD4+ T cells were sorted on a BD FACSAria II using a panel including CD45RO, CCR7, CD25, CD127, CD95 and CD27. All sorted populations exceeded 98% purity. Right away, PBMCs were isolated by Lymphoprep density gradient centrifugation and were stained directly, with no culture step. To minimize batch effects, samples were stained and sorted in pairs, one healthy donor with one patient per experiment.

This clone has a single count. There is no known antigen for this receptor. Nothing much larger sits one base from this clone, and base qualities are not available. Recombination linked TRBV27 to TRBJ2-7, with 7 bases in between that match TRBD1. The clonotype originates from a woman aged 25 to 39 with type 1 diabetes. The sequencing input was naive CD4+ T cells from blood. Explained via the paper, the cell subset or site label denotes: true naive CD4+ T cells. Read as DNA, the sequence is TGTGCCAGCAGGCCCGGGACAGCTTACTACGAGCAGTACTTC. Its amino acids are CASRPGTAYYEQYF.